Sequencing of this T cell receptor (beta chain) was carried out in a study of blood T cell repertoires in COVID-19. The overall study: COVID-19 samples collected from the United States, Italy and Spain covered acute and convalescent phases.

Under the authors' procedure: Using reference gene primer amplification, nucleated cell counts were estimated. Method: immunoSEQ multiplex PCR; TCRdb's copy keeps in-frame clones and lacks some. Clone size and the V and J calls come from that table; the DNA yielded D and trimming. Of about 260,000 clones listed, roughly 84% are singletons. After removal of 5 bases from V and 3 bases from J, the junction contained 7 bases not matched to a gene. The CDR3 spans 16 residues. Germline CDR1 LNHDA, CDR2 SQIVND (reference sequence). The V gene is TRBV19, the J gene TRBJ1-5, with TRBD1 matching 10 bases. Sample: peripheral blood. The receptor's source is a man between 60 and 75 years old with acute or convalescent COVID-19. CDR3 bases: TGTGCCAGTAGTTTAGGACAGGGGGTGTCCAATCAGCCCCAGCATTTT. The encoded protein is CASSLGQGVSNQPQHF.